Listed here is a single T cell receptor (beta chain). Its antigen is still unknown. Among CD8+ T cells, naive ones were CD45RO-CCR7+CD27+CD95-. Germline CDR1 reads SNHLY; CDR2 reads FYNNEI. The CDR3 has 12 residues. Preparation of TRB cDNA libraries relied on 5' RACE carrying UMI labels. One entry per CDR3 protein, without DNA, is what TCRdb gives after re-calling the 5' RACE reads. The sample's table shows about 84,000 distinct CDR3 sequences. This record belongs to a study of CXCR3-negative and CXCR3-positive naive CD8 T cells. Study outcomes and limitations: TRB CDR3s of CXCR3-positive naive cells were more hydrophobic than those of CXCR3-negative naive cells.

The chain carries TRBV2 and TRBJ2-5; the TCRdb D gene call, TRBD1, has no DNA to confirm it. The TCR sequence derives from a human donor in good health. Some clones in this sample may be carry-over from other donors' samples. The source material was naive CXCR3+ CD8+ T cells from blood. This sample's subset: CD45RO-CCR7+CD27+CD95- naive CD8+ T cells expressing CXCR3 (TNR3+). CDR3 region: CASSERGETQYF. The full variable domain, in which reference TRBV2 and TRBJ2-5 provide the parts outside the CDR3, is EPEVTQTPSHQVTQMGQEVILRCVPISNHLYFYWYRQILGQKVEFLVSFYNNEISEKSEIFDDQFSVERPDGSNFTLKIRSTKLEDSAMYFCASSERGETQYFGPGTRLLVL.